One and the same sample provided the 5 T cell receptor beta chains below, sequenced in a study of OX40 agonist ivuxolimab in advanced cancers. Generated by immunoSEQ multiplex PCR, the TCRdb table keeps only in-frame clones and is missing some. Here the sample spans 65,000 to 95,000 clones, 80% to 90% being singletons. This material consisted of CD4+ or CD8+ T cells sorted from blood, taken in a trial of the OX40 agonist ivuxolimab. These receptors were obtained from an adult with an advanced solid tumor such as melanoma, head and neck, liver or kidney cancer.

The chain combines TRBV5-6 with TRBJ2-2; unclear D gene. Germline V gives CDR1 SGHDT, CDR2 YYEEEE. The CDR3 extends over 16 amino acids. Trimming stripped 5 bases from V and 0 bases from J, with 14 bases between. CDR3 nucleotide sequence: TGTGCCAGCAGTACCTTTTGGAACGCGAACACCGGGGAGCTGTTTTTT. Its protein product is CASSTFWNANTGELFF.

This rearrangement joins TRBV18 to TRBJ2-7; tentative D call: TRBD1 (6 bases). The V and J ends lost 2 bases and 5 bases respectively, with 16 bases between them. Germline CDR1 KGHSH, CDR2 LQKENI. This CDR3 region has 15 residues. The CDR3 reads CASSPSPGVGDEQYF. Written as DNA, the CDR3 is TGTGCCAGCTCACCATCTCCAGGGGTAGGGGACGAGCAGTACTTC.

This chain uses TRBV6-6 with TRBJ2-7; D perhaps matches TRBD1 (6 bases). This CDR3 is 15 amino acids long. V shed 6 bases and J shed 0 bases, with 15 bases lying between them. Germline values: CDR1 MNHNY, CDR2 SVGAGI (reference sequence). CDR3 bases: TGTGCCAGCAGAAAAACCAGGGACATCTCCTACGAGCAGTACTTC. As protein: CASRKTRDISYEQYF.

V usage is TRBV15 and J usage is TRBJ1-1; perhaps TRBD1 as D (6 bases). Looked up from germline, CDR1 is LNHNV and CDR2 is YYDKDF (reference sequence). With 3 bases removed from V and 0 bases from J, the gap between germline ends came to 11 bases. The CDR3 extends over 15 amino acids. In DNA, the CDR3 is TGTGCCACCAGCAGGCGGGACACTTTGAACACTGAAGCTTTCTTT. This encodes CATSRRDTLNTEAFF.

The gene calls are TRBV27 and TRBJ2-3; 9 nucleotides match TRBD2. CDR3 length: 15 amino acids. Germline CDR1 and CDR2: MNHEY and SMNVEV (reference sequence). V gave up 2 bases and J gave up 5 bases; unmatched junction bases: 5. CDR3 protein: CASSLNPSGIDTQYF. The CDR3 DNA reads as TGTGCCAGCAGTTTAAATCCTAGCGGGATAGATACGCAGTATTTT.